This TCR beta chain comes out of a study of blood T cell repertoires in COVID-19. Across the study: There were acute and convalescent COVID-19 samples, and they came from the United States, Italy and Spain. Sources were T cells, B-cell-depleted T cells, or PBMCs; the material itself was cDNA or gDNA.

The repertoire was sequenced with immunoSEQ multiplex PCR; TCRdb's copy has only in-frame clones and lacks some. Found here are about 200,000 clones, about 93% of them singletons; the top ten hold about 0.76%. Losses at the gene ends were 5 bases for V and 0 bases for J; bases not matched to a gene: 17. The CDR3 totals 18 residues. Germline CDR1 is SGHRS and CDR2 is YFSETQ. This TCR was sampled from a man under 40 with COVID-19, enrolled during active disease. The genes are TRBV5-1 and TRBJ2-7; TRBD1 aligns across 7 bases. The sample taken for sequencing was peripheral blood. The CDR3 region has the DNA TGCGCCAGCAGACCCGGGACAGTGGGGCTGGGGGTCTCCTACGAGCAGTACTTC. Its protein product is CASRPGTVGLGVSYEQYF.